What follows are 15 T cell receptor beta chains derived from one specimen sequenced in a study of blood T cell repertoires in COVID-19 (dated by TCRdb to 2020 to 2022). To prepare the library, the immunoSEQ multiplex PCR assay was applied. TCRdb took over this immuneACCESS table, retaining in-frame rearrangements with V and J assigned. Such tables are incomplete; in checked studies, under half of the missing clones stem from an unresolved V gene, and the remainder is unexplained. This sample holds approximately 110,000 clones; 65% to 80% were observed only once. The top ten clonotypes cover more than 0.75% of the sample. The sample was peripheral blood. Receptors originate from a human donor with acute or convalescent COVID-19. The donor label of this sample is uncertain.

The CDR3 is CASSLEREDTQYF. The CDR3 nucleotides are TGCGCCAGCAGCCTTGAGCGGGAGGATACGCAGTATTTT. The chain combines TRBV4-1 with TRBJ2-3; 8 positions match TRBD2. This CDR3 region has 13 residues. The V gene's germline CDR1 is MGHRA and CDR2 YSYEKL. Trimming at V came to 4 bases and at J to 6 bases, leaving 3 bases not matched to a gene.

The chain has TRBV7-3 and TRBJ2-3, with TRBD1 matching 8 bases. CDR3 length: 15 amino acids. Germline CDR1 SGHTA, CDR2 FQGTGA. Trimming took 5 bases from V and 3 from J; bases not matched to a gene: 7. CDR3 sequence (DNA): TGTGCCAGCAGCGCCACTGACAGGGGTACAGATACGCAGTATTTT. Its protein product is CASSATDRGTDTQYF. The variable domain in full, with the rest retrieved from reference TRBV7-3 and TRBJ2-3, is GAGVSQTPSNKVTEKGKYVELRCDPISGHTALYWYRQSLGQGPEFLIYFQGTGAADDSGLPNDRFFAVRPEGSVSTLKIQRTERGDSAVYLCASSATDRGTDTQYFGPGTRLTVL.

The CDR3 is CASRARGRGTEAFF. The CDR3 coding sequence is TGTGCCAGTCGCGCCAGGGGGCGCGGGACTGAAGCTTTCTTT. V usage is TRBV5-8 and J usage is TRBJ1-1; 8 nucleotides align to TRBD1. V was clipped by 8 bases and J by 5 bases; unmatched bases: 11. Germline V gene lookup returns CDR1 SGHTS and CDR2 YDEGEE. This CDR3 contains 14 residues.

The chain combines TRBV29-1 with TRBJ2-1, with TRBD1 as a possible D gene (5 bases). CDR1 is SQVTM, CDR2 ANQGSEA, per germline. The CDR3 has 15 residues. Trimming shortened V by 5 bases and J by 3 bases, and 17 bases separated the two germline ends. The CDR3 DNA reads TGCAGCGTTCCCGACAGCCCATACTTCTACAATGAGCAGTTCTTC. Its protein is CSVPDSPYFYNEQFF.

This chain uses TRBV5-1 with TRBJ2-3; 15 nucleotides align to TRBD2. V was pared by 4 bases and J by 5 bases, with 5 bases of the junction left unmatched. Germline-derived CDR1 and CDR2 are SGHRS and YFSETQ. CDR3 length: 16 residues. In DNA form, the CDR3 reads TGCGCCAGCAGCGGACTAGCGGGGGGGCCCAGAGATACGCAGTATTTT. As protein: CASSGLAGGPRDTQYF.

The rearrangement uses TRBV10-3 and TRBJ2-3, with D perhaps TRBD2 (5 bases). Germline CDR1 and CDR2: ENHRY and SYGVKD. The V end was cut by 0 bases, the J end by 4 bases, with 8 bases between. This CDR3 comprises 14 residues. CDR3 sequence: CAISESRGSDTQYF. The CDR3 region has the DNA TGTGCCATCAGTGAGTCGAGAGGGTCAGATACGCAGTATTTT.

CDR3 amino acids: CATSDFTGTGETQYF. The CDR3 region has the DNA TGTGCCACCAGTGATTTCACCGGGACAGGGGAGACCCAGTACTTC. The chain has TRBV24-1 and TRBJ2-5, with 9 bases that match TRBD1. The V gene's germline CDR1 is KGHDR and CDR2 SFDVKD. V was pared by 1 base and J by 5 bases, with 4 bases of the junction left unmatched. This CDR3 has 15 amino acids.

The chain joins TRBV6-2 or TRBV6-3 to TRBJ2-7; TRBD2 matches 8 bases. The CDR3 has 16 residues. Germline-derived CDR1 and CDR2 are MNHEY and SVGEGT. Trimming at V came to 6 bases and at J to 0 bases, leaving 10 bases not matched to a gene. In DNA, the CDR3 is TGTGCCAGCAGCCCTCTAGCGGGCGGGGGCTCCTACGAGCAGTACTTC. Protein sequence: CASSPLAGGGSYEQYF.

V and J are TRBV29-1 and TRBJ2-1; 7 bases match TRBD1. The CDR3 is 14 residues long. With V trimmed by 7 bases and J by 4 bases, 10 bases remained unmatched. Germline CDR1 is SQVTM and CDR2 is ANQGSEA. In DNA form, the CDR3 reads TGCAGCGGATTCTCGGGACAGTTATACAATGAGCAGTTCTTC. The encoded protein is CSGFSGQLYNEQFF.

This clone was recorded many times. The V gene is TRBV28, the J gene TRBJ1-2, with D perhaps TRBD1 (6 bases). Trimming took 11 bases from V and 2 from J, leaving 12 bases between them. The germline gives CDR1 MDHEN, CDR2 SYDVKM. This CDR3 region has 12 residues. Written as DNA, the CDR3 is TGTGCCGGAAATACAGGGAACTATGGCTACACCTTC. Protein product: CAGNTGNYGYTF.

The sample holds a few counts of this clone. The chain has TRBV18 and TRBJ2-7; TRBD1 matches 8 bases. The germline V gene has CDR1 KGHSH and CDR2 LQKENI. The CDR3 length is 17 residues. The V segment lost 1 base and the J segment 5 bases; nucleotides outside the gene matches: 13. This chain's CDR3 is CASSPLPTTGVRNEQYF. The CDR3 nucleotides are TGTGCCAGCTCACCACTCCCTACGACAGGGGTTAGGAACGAGCAGTACTTC.

This clone has more than one count but fewer than ten. The chain has TRBV24-1 and TRBJ1-2; 7 bases fit TRBD1. This CDR3 is built from 14 residues. V lost 6 bases, J lost 3 bases, and 6 bases stayed unmatched. Looked up from germline, CDR1 is KGHDR and CDR2 is SFDVKD. The CDR3 spells CATSMTGYDYGYTF. In DNA, the CDR3 is TGTGCCACCAGTATGACAGGGTACGACTATGGCTACACCTTC.

J is TRBJ2-3 and V is TRBV9; TRBD2 matches 10 bases. Trimming at V came to 3 bases and at J to 1 base, leaving 2 bases not matched to a gene. The CDR3 runs 15 residues. Per the germline V gene, CDR1 is SGDLS and CDR2 is YYNGEE. In nucleotides, the CDR3 is TGTGCCAGCAGCGACGGGACTAGCGGCACAGATACGCAGTATTTT. Translating it yields CASSDGTSGTDTQYF.

The rearrangement uses TRBV5-6 and TRBJ2-3, with D uncertain. V was pared by 4 bases and J by 2 bases, with 14 bases between. The V gene's germline CDR1 is SGHDT and CDR2 YYEEEE. There are 15 residues in the CDR3. The DNA of the CDR3 is TGTGCCAGCAGCATGCCCCACTTACTCACAGATACGCAGTATTTT. Translating gives CASSMPHLLTDTQYF. The full variable domain, with the rest looked up from reference TRBV5-6 and TRBJ2-3, is DAGVTQSPTHLIKTRGQQVTLRCSPKSGHDTVSWYQQALGQGPQFIFQYYEEEERQRGNFPDRFSGHQFPNYSSELNVNALLLGDSALYLCASSMPHLLTDTQYFGPGTRLTVL.

V usage is TRBV19 and J usage is TRBJ1-2, with TRBD1 as a possible D gene (5 bases). Germline CDR1 is LNHDA and CDR2 is SQIVND (reference sequence). This CDR3 spans 17 amino acids. Trimming removed 9 bases from V and 0 bases from J, with 23 bases in between. The CDR3 region is CASDPSGSGHSNYGYTF. In DNA, the CDR3 is TGTGCCAGCGATCCCTCAGGGTCAGGACATTCTAACTATGGCTACACCTTC.